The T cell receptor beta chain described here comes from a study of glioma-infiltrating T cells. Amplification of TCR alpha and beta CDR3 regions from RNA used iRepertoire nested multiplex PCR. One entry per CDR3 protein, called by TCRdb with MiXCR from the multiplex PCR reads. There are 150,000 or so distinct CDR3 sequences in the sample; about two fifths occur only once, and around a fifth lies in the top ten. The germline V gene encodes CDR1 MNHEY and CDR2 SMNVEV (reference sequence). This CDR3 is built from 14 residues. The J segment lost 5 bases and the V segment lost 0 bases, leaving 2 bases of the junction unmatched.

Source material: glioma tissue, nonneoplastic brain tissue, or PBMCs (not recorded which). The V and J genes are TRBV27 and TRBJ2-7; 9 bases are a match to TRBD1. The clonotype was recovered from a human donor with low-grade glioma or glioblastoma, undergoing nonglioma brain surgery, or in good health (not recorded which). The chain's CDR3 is CASSLSTGGHEQYF. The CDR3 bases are TGTGCCAGCAGTTTATCGACAGGGGGACACGAGCAGTACTTC.